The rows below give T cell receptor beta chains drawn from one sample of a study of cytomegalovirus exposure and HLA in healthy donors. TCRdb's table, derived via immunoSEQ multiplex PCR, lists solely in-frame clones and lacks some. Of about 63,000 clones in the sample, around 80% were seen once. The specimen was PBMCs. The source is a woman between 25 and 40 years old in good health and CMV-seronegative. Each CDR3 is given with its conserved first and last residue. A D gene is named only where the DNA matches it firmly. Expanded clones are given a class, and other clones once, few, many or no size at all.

cdr3_aa: CASSLNRGPYGYTF
cdr3_nt: TGTGCCAGCAGTCTCAATAGGGGCCCTTATGGCTACACCTTC
v_call: TRBV6-5
d_call: NA
clone_size: NA
j_call: TRBJ1-2

cdr3_aa: CASAAISNFGYTF
cdr3_nt: TGTGCCAGCGCCGCAATTTCGAACTTTGGCTACACCTTC
v_call: TRBV14
d_call: NA
clone_size: NA
j_call: TRBJ1-2

cdr3_aa: CASSRGVFQGEGSYEQYF
cdr3_nt: TGTGCCAGCAGCCGGGGGGTATTTCAGGGAGAAGGCTCCTACGAGCAGTACTTC
v_call: TRBV7-6
d_call: TRBD2
clone_size: NA
j_call: TRBJ2-7

cdr3_aa: CASSLWTGGENQPQHF
cdr3_nt: TGTGCCAGCAGTTTGTGGACAGGGGGGGAGAATCAGCCCCAGCATTTT
v_call: TRBV28
d_call: TRBD1
clone_size: NA
j_call: TRBJ1-5

cdr3_aa: CASSTGTGRAFF
cdr3_nt: TGTGCCAGCAGCACCGGGACAGGGAGAGCTTTCTTT
v_call: TRBV7-9
d_call: TRBD1
clone_size: NA
j_call: TRBJ1-1

cdr3_aa: CASSQQGSTNEKLFF
cdr3_nt: TGTGCCAGCAGTCAACAGGGTTCAACTAATGAAAAACTGTTTTTT
v_call: TRBV2
d_call: NA
clone_size: NA
j_call: TRBJ1-4

cdr3_aa: CASSLFPGQPNYGYTF
cdr3_nt: TGCGCCAGCAGCTTGTTCCCGGGACAGCCTAACTATGGCTACACCTTC
v_call: TRBV5-1
d_call: TRBD1
clone_size: NA
j_call: TRBJ1-2

cdr3_aa: CASRPGGNTEAFF
cdr3_nt: TGTGCCAGCAGGCCCGGGGGTAACACTGAAGCTTTCTTT
v_call: TRBV6-5
d_call: NA
clone_size: NA
j_call: TRBJ1-1

cdr3_aa: CASSPGAGNTIYF
cdr3_nt: TGTGCCAGCAGCCCAGGGGCTGGAAACACCATATATTTT
v_call: TRBV13
d_call: NA
clone_size: NA
j_call: TRBJ1-3

cdr3_aa: CASTTDRDNEQFF
cdr3_nt: TGTGCCAGCACCACAGACAGAGACAATGAGCAGTTCTTC
v_call: TRBV7-8
d_call: NA
clone_size: NA
j_call: TRBJ2-1

cdr3_aa: CASKNGAQNTEAFF
cdr3_nt: TGTGCCAGTAAAAATGGGGCCCAAAACACTGAAGCTTTCTTT
v_call: TRBV19
d_call: NA
clone_size: NA
j_call: TRBJ1-1

cdr3_aa: CAWSAPGQQNYGYTF
cdr3_nt: TGTGCCTGGAGTGCCCCGGGACAGCAAAACTATGGCTACACCTTC
v_call: TRBV30
d_call: TRBD1
clone_size: NA
j_call: TRBJ1-2

cdr3_aa: CAISEINSNYGYTF
cdr3_nt: TGTGCCATCAGTGAGATTAACAGCAACTATGGCTACACCTTC
v_call: TRBV10-3
d_call: NA
clone_size: NA
j_call: TRBJ1-2

cdr3_aa: CAISEGQDYGYTF
cdr3_nt: TGTGCCATCAGTGAGGGACAGGACTATGGCTACACCTTC
v_call: TRBV10-3
d_call: TRBD1
clone_size: NA
j_call: TRBJ1-2

cdr3_aa: CASSQNVGFDYGYTF
cdr3_nt: TGCGCCAGCAGCCAAAACGTCGGGTTCGACTATGGCTACACCTTC
v_call: TRBV4-1
d_call: NA
clone_size: NA
j_call: TRBJ1-2

cdr3_aa: CASSSAGSESRGYTF
cdr3_nt: TGTGCCAGCAGTTCCGCAGGGTCTGAATCGCGAGGCTACACCTTC
v_call: TRBV6-6
d_call: NA
clone_size: NA
j_call: TRBJ1-2

cdr3_aa: CASSFNDRGPLETEAFF
cdr3_nt: TGCGCCAGCAGCTTTAATGACAGGGGGCCTTTGGAGACTGAAGCTTTCTTT
v_call: TRBV5-1
d_call: TRBD1
clone_size: few
j_call: TRBJ1-1

cdr3_aa: CASSVDLYNEQFF
cdr3_nt: TGTGCCAGCAGCGTAGACTTGTACAATGAGCAGTTCTTC
v_call: TRBV9
d_call: NA
clone_size: few
j_call: TRBJ2-1

cdr3_aa: CASSMGGNTEAFF
cdr3_nt: TGTGCCAGCAGTATGGGAGGGAACACTGAAGCTTTCTTT
v_call: TRBV27
d_call: NA
clone_size: NA
j_call: TRBJ1-1

cdr3_aa: CASSYASGGNWPGELFF
cdr3_nt: TGTGCCAGCAGCTATGCTAGCGGGGGTAACTGGCCCGGGGAGCTGTTTTTT
v_call: TRBV7-2
d_call: TRBD2
clone_size: NA
j_call: TRBJ2-2

cdr3_aa: CASSVRGTEAFF
cdr3_nt: TGTGCCAGCAGCGTCAGGGGGACTGAAGCTTTCTTT
v_call: TRBV7-2
d_call: TRBD1
clone_size: NA
j_call: TRBJ1-1

cdr3_aa: CSVGQADSYEQYF
cdr3_nt: TGCAGCGTGGGACAGGCGGATTCCTACGAGCAGTACTTC
v_call: TRBV29-1
d_call: TRBD1
clone_size: NA
j_call: TRBJ2-7